This TCR beta chain was identified in a study of cytomegalovirus exposure and HLA in healthy donors (dated by TCRdb to about 2017). In terms of the full investigation: An earlier analysis of roughly 570 of the donors reported over 250 Gb of sequence data and 100 million to 120 million unique TCR beta sequences obtained from about 200 million T cells. An early release that covered around 590 HLA-typed donors contained approximately 320 gigabases of sequencing data and roughly 84 million unique TCR sequences. Of the 398 genotyped donors, approximately 83% fell in the genetic ancestry cluster associated with self-reported Caucasian donors. The study aimed to test whether cataloging public T cell receptors could reveal signatures of past pathogen exposure. The study used immunosequencing to profile the T cell repertoires of about 670 subjects and linked those repertoires to cytomegalovirus serostatus. In addition to the first cohort of around 670 subjects, a separate validation cohort of some 120 different subjects was used. To predict cytomegalovirus infection status, the study brought together high-throughput TCR immunosequencing, statistical association of individual TCRs with disease status, and machine learning. To study patterns of TCR occurrence, a later analysis re-analyzed previously published TCR beta repertoires from 666 donors and added high-resolution HLA genotyping. Rather than drawing on any new phenotypic data, the later analysis identified candidate immune exposures from TCR beta sequences and the way those sequences occurred across donors. In an earlier analysis of several hundred of the donors, high-throughput TCR beta sequencing was used to judge whether each TCR beta V gene segment behaved as functional or pseudogenic. Donor age, sex, ethnicity and CMV serostatus were collected together with the repertoire data. Genome-wide SNP genotypes for about 65% of the 666 donors were used in a later genetic analysis, which treated that subset as a discovery cohort. Every discovery cohort repertoire had been produced on one sequencing platform. HLA typing covered class I and class II loci at four-digit resolution. Typing coverage differed by locus: A, B, C, DRB1 and DQB1 were typed in roughly 620-640 donors, DQA1 in about 500, DPA1 in nearly 610, and DPB1 in approximately 450. Because of strong linkage in the cohort, roughly 5 DR-DQ haplotypes were treated as single units for association and clustering. Across approximately 420 genotyped donors of the cohort, an average of about 240,000 unique TCR beta nucleotide sequences per donor were sequenced, and around 20% of those sequences were non-productive. Broad study findings and their caveats: Correlated functional status among segregating V segments might reflect linkage disequilibrium, but an unknown experimental factor could not be ruled out. An earlier analysis of around 500 of the donors showed that most TCR beta V segments appeared in productive rearrangements either about 90% or about 30% of the time, which broadly matched IMGT annotations. Because counts were too low, about 18 rarely observed V segments, including chromosome 9 orphons, were excluded from the earlier analysis of around 640 of the donors. In a later genetic analysis, a missense DCLRE1C variant was associated with V-gene and J-gene trimming of TCR beta chains, and the association was replicated in an independent cohort. Because HLA typing was missing for some donors at each locus, association tests included only the typed subset. Most TCR sequences were seen in very few donors, while some public TCRs were found in many individuals. The 87-base-pair reads could not distinguish some IMGT-functional V segments, including TRBV6-2 and TRBV6-3, so those segments were excluded. According to the authors, the approach could potentially be generalized to other disease states and immunological phenotypes. Sequencing depth was assumed to be roughly uniform across donors in the presence/absence analyses, though that assumption may not hold. When HLA alleles, especially DR and DQ, strongly co-occurred, TCR associations were difficult to assign to individual alleles. In a later analysis, TCR association rates were found to vary across HLA loci, with the most associated TCRs seen for DRB1 alleles and the fewest for HLA-C alleles. At a false discovery rate of 0.05, a later analysis linked some 17,000 TCR beta sequences to specific HLA alleles. The sequencing pipeline was judged likely to have produced a cluster of highly shared sequence variants as a technical artifact. For the cohort, immune exposure information was limited to CMV serostatus. According to a later genetic analysis, donors in an Asian-associated ancestry cluster had fewer N-insertions in productive TCRs than the approximately 700-donor mean. In the study, about 150 TCR beta chains were listed as associated with cytomegalovirus. A further reported finding was that TCR beta sequences accurately predicted the HLA-A and HLA-B alleles for most subjects in the first cohort. This cohort had only TCR beta chains sequenced, and the lack of alpha or paired-chain data limited which features could be detected. A later analysis found that most CMV-associated TCR beta chains appeared HLA-restricted, with HLA associations seemingly driven largely by CMV exposure. Compared with equally common non-associated chains, HLA-associated TCR beta chains in a later analysis were more clonally expanded and had lower generation probabilities. Cytomegalovirus status was reported to be diagnosed by the classifier with high specificity and sensitivity in both the original and validation cohorts. A few of the identified cytomegalovirus-associated TCR beta chains were confirmed in vitro to be specific for cytomegalovirus antigens. A later analysis reported that several top co-occurrence clusters appeared linked to parvovirus B19, influenza, CMV and Epstein-Barr virus.

The protocol used for the library was the immunoSEQ multiplex PCR assay. For the multiplex PCR, a mixture combining 60 forward primers for TCR Vbeta segments and 13 reverse primers for TCR Jbeta segments was used. The CDR3 region of rearranged TCR beta genes was amplified from genomic DNA with a multiplex PCR assay. Amplified TCR beta libraries were sequenced as 87-base-pair reads on the Illumina HiSeq System. Per the authors' processing: A later analysis tallied 75 million to 95 million unique TCR beta chains across the 666 repertoires, and some 12 million of those chains were shared by two or more donors. To remove PCR and sequencing errors, raw reads were error-corrected and collapsed into unique sequences using a nearest-neighbor algorithm that merged closely related sequences. V, D and J gene segments were assigned by aligning CDR3 sequences to IMGT reference sequences. For a sequence to be retained, at least a six-nucleotide match to both a V gene segment and a J gene segment was required. Rearrangements were called productive when the CDR3 lacked stop codons and stayed in frame with V and J; all others were non-productive. CDR3 was defined according to IMGT convention as the region running from the second conserved V-encoded cysteine to the conserved J-encoded phenylalanine. The earlier analysis of some 600 of the donors excluded sequences that lacked an unambiguous match to a single V gene segment. In an earlier analysis of a few hundred of the donors, a V segment was called functional when productive rearrangements were above 56.7%, and segregating when the standard deviation between donors exceeded 5%. A statistical classification framework was built for diagnosing cytomegalovirus status from the catalog of TCR beta chain sequences. A later analysis assigned V and J genes by comparing TCR nucleotide sequences with IMGT/GENE-DB human TR gene sequences. The TCRdist pipeline was used in a later analysis to assign CDR3 sequences and most-parsimonious VDJ recombination scenarios. In a later analysis, every TCR beta chain was defined by the combination of its CDR3 amino acid sequence and its V-gene family, and reads without a unique V-gene family were dropped. A later analysis removed several hundred highly shared, low-generation-probability nucleotide sequences to deal with suspected cross-contamination and a sequencing artifact. A later analysis calculated a clonal expansion index for each public chain from normalized within-repertoire ranks of inferred template counts. In a later analysis, generation probabilities were computed using a VDJ recombination model fitted to out-of-frame rearrangements, and the results were checked against IGoR. A later analysis scored TCR-TCR, TCR-HLA and TCR-CMV co-occurrence with hypergeometric tests, applying a repertoire-size bias correction to TCR pairs. False discovery rates were estimated in a later analysis by permuting HLA or CMV assignments 20 times. In a later analysis, co-occurring TCRs were grouped with DBSCAN, and TCRdist sequence similarity was added when clustering was performed within HLA-allele-positive subsets. Co-occurrence clustering excluded repertoires with fewer than 30,000 or more than 120,000 public chains, plus five with anomalous nucleotide sharing. TCRdb holds this immuneACCESS table with in-frame rearrangements only. Some clones are missing; in checked studies, unresolved V genes explain under half, and the rest has no known cause. V and J calls plus clone size are reproduced from that table; the DNA served to infer D and trimming. The sample table shows around 54,000 clones, and over 70% are seen once. Of the sample, more than 7% falls within the top ten clones.

In total, about 650 healthy bone marrow donors made up the cohort. At the time of sampling, every cohort member was nominally healthy, though immune exposures that went unrecorded were likely present. The donor was CMV seropositive and was included in the group of 250 to 350 seropositive cohort members. A peripheral blood sample was collected from each donor, and TCR beta sequencing was performed on peripheral blood mononuclear cells. The Qiagen DNeasy Blood Extraction Kit was used to extract genomic DNA from the blood cell samples. This clone has only a few counts. The antigen it binds to is not known. No clone much larger than this one lies a single base away; base qualities are absent. The CDR3 measures 13 amino acids from cysteine to phenylalanine. Left in the record is the CDR3 DNA by itself, 39 bases read in frame from the first base. The germline V gene supplies CDR1 SGHDT and CDR2 YYEEEE. V lost 2 bases and J lost 1 base; the stretch between them is 6 bases long.

The source of this sequence is a man younger than 45 in good health and CMV-seropositive. The chain employs TRBV5-6 and TRBJ1-1, with an unclear D gene assignment. The sequenced sample was PBMCs. The DNA is TGTGCCAGCAGCTTTGGAGGGAACACTGAAGCTTTCTTT. The encoded protein is CASSFGGNTEAFF.